Sequencing of this TCR beta chain was carried out in a study of blood T cell repertoires in COVID-19. Overall study: The analysed material was cDNA or gDNA that came from T cells, B-cell-depleted T cells, or PBMCs.

In the original analysis: Estimates of nucleated cell counts were drawn from the amplification of reference gene primers. Data came from immunoSEQ multiplex PCR; TCRdb stores just in-frame clones and leaves some out. For V, J and clone size, that table is used; D and trimming come from the DNA. The data contain about 40,000 clones, approximately 88% of them singletons. The material sequenced was peripheral blood. The receptor's source is a man in his fifties or sixties with active COVID-19.

The CDR3 DNA is TGTGCCAGTAGTATGGCGGCTTCCTACGAGCAGTACTTC. It specifies CASSMAASYEQYF. The genes are TRBV19 and TRBJ2-7; D not resolved. Germline values: CDR1 LNHDA, CDR2 SQIVND (reference sequence). V was pared by 3 bases and J by 1 base, with 7 bases between. This CDR3 has 13 amino acids.